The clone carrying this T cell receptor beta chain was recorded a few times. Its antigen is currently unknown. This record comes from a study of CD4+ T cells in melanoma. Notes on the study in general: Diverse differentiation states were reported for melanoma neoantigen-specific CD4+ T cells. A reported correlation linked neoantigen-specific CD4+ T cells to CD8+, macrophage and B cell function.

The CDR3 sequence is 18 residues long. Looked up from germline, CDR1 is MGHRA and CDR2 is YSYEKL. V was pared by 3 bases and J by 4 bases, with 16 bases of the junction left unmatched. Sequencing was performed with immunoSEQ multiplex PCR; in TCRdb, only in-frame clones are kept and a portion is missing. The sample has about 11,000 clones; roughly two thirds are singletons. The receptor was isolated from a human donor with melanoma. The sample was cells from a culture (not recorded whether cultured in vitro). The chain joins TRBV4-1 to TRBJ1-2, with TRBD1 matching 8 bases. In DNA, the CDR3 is TGCGCCAGCAGCCACGTTATCAGGGGGCGGGATAGAAGCTATGGCTACACCTTC. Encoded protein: CASSHVIRGRDRSYGYTF.